This TCR beta chain derives from a study of regulatory T cells in long-lasting Graves disease. With respect to this clonotype: Antigen specificity is unknown.

Study-wide results and caveats: With persistent disease, TRBV28, TRBJ1-2 and TRBJ2-5 were the favored segments. Compared with new cases, persistent Graves' patients showed reduced TCR diversity.

Assembly of TCR beta libraries relied on iRepertoire HTBI primers together with Arm-PCR of CDR3 regions. TCRdb recomputed calls from the multiplex PCR reads with MiXCR, one row per CDR3 protein. The table records roughly 510,000 distinct CDR3 sequences, roughly 16% of them present only once. Stated time point: newly diagnosed GD, antithyroid drugs for less than 3 months. The authors made the TCR library using RNA they extracted from PBMCs. Germline trimming cut 1 base from V and 0 bases from J; bases unmatched to any gene: 5. Germline V CDR1 and CDR2: LNHNV, YYDKDF (reference sequence). This CDR3 is built from 16 residues. This sample also appeared in a second study, on T cells in Graves' hyperthyroidism and ophthalmopathy.

Here the sequenced sample was peripheral blood mononuclear cells (PBMCs), taken at new diagnosis, from a patient treated with antithyroid drugs. This clonotype was sampled from a young man with Graves disease. The genes are TRBV15 and TRBJ2-7, with 8 bases identical to TRBD1. The CDR3: CATSRVWDRSSYEQYF. DNA for the CDR3: TGTGCCACCAGCAGAGTCTGGGACAGGTCCTCCTACGAGCAGTACTTC.